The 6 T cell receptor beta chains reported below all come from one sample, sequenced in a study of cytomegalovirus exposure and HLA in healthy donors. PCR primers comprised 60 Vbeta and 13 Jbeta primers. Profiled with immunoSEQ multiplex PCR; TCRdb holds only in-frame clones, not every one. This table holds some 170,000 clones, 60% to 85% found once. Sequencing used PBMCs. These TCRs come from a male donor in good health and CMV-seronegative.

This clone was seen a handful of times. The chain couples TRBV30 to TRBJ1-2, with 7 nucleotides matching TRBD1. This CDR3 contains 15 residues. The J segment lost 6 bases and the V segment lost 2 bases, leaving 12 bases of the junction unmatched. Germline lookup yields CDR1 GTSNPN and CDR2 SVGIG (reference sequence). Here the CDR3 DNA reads TGTGCCTGGAGTTGGGGTGGAGGGGGCTTGGATGGCTACACCTTC. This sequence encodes CAWSWGGGGLDGYTF.

CDR3 nucleotide sequence: TGTGCCAGCAGTTTGACTAGCGAAAGCACAGATACGCAGTATTTT. Protein product: CASSLTSESTDTQYF. J is TRBJ2-3 and V is TRBV28; 8 bases align to TRBD2. The J segment lost 0 bases and the V segment lost 3 bases, leaving 2 bases of the junction unmatched. Germline lookup yields CDR1 MDHEN and CDR2 SYDVKM. The CDR3 has 15 amino acids.

CDR3 coding DNA: TGTGCCAGCAGGGGGCGGCAGACAATCTACGAGCAGTACTTC. It encodes CASRGRQTIYEQYF. The rearrangement joins TRBV21-1 to TRBJ2-7; the DNA was not compared with TRBD1, the D call given in the table. TRBV21-1 is a recognized pseudogene. The CDR3 contains 14 residues.

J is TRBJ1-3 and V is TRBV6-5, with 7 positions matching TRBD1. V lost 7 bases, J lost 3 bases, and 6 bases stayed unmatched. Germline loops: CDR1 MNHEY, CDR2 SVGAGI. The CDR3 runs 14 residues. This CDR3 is CASIPPGGGNTIYF. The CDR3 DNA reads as TGTGCCAGCATTCCTCCAGGGGGTGGAAACACCATATATTTT.

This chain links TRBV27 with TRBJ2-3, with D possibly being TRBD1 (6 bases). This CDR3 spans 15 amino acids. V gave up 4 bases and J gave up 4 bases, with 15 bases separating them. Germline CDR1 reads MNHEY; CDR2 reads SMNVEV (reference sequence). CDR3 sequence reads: CASSSLLTGPDTQYF. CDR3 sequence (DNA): TGTGCCAGCAGTTCGTTACTCACAGGGCCAGATACGCAGTATTTT.

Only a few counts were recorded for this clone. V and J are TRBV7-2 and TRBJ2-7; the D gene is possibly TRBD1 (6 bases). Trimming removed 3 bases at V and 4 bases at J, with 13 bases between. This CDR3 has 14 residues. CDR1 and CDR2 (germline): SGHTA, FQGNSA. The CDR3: CASSFSGTTYEQYF. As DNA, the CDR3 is TGTGCCAGCAGCTTCTCCGGGACAACGTACGAGCAGTACTTC.